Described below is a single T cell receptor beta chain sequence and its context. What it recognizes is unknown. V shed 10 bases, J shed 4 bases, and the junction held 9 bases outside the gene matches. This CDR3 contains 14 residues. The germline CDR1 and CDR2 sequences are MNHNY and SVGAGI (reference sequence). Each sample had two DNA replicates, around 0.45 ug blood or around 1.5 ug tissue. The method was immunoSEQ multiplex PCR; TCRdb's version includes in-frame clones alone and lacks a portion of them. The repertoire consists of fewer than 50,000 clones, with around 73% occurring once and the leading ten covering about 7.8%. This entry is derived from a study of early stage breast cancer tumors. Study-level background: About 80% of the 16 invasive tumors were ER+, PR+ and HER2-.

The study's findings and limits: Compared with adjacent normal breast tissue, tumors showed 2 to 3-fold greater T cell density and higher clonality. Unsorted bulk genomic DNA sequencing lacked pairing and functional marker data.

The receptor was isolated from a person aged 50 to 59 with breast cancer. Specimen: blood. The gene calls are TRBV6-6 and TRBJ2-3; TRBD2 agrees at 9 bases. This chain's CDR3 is CATRLAELPDTQYF. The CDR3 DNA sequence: TGTGCCACCCGACTAGCGGAACTCCCAGATACGCAGTATTTT.